Listed below are T cell receptor beta chains from one sample, sequenced in a study of early T cells in non-severe SARS-CoV-2 infection. MiXCR was run by TCRdb on the 5' RACE reads, yielding one entry per CDR3 protein. The profile covers 90,000 to 130,000 distinct CDR3 sequences, with 12% appearing a single time and 3% to 3.5% taken by the ten largest. What was sequenced was whole blood. The receptors here all came from an adult who was a healthcare worker with PCR-confirmed SARS-CoV-2 infection or an uninfected control (not recorded which). CDR3s include the opening cysteine and the closing phenylalanine or tryptophan. The order of the fields is V gene, J gene, D gene, clone size, CDR3 DNA, CDR3 protein. D genes are given only for firm matches. Some rows mark clone size as missing; the rest say once, few, many or name a class of expanded clone.

V: TRBV28
J: TRBJ1-2
D: -
size: -
DNA: TGTGCCAGCAGTGTGGCACTAAGGCTTAGCTATGGCTACACCTTC
CDR3: CASSVALRLSYGYTF

V: TRBV5-1
J: TRBJ2-7
D: -
size: few
DNA: TGCGCCAGCAGCCCGGGGTCTACAGTTTCCTACGAGCAGTACTTC
CDR3: CASSPGSTVSYEQYF

V: TRBV20-1
J: TRBJ2-5
D: TRBD2
size: -
DNA: TGCAGTGCTAGCAGGACTAGCGGCCAAGAGACCCAGTACTTC
CDR3: CSASRTSGQETQYF

V: TRBV18
J: TRBJ2-2
D: -
size: -
DNA: TGTGCCAGCTCACCACTGAGGCAGACGAACACCGGGGAGCTGTTTTTT
CDR3: CASSPLRQTNTGELFF

V: TRBV28
J: TRBJ1-2
D: -
size: few
DNA: TGTGCCAGCAGTTTTTCAGGGAACCTCTATGGCTACACCTTC
CDR3: CASSFSGNLYGYTF

V: TRBV20-1
J: TRBJ1-1
D: TRBD1
size: many
DNA: TGCAGTGCTAGAGATCAGGGGACAGGGTCCTCGGCTTTCTTT
CDR3: CSARDQGTGSSAFF

V: TRBV29-1
J: TRBJ2-5
D: TRBD2
size: many
DNA: TGCAGCGTTGAACGCCTAGCGGGAGGGCAAGAGACCCAGTACTTC
CDR3: CSVERLAGGQETQYF

V: TRBV29-1
J: TRBJ2-7
D: -
size: few
DNA: TGCAGCGTTGCAACAGGCCCCACCTACGAGCAGTACTTC
CDR3: CSVATGPTYEQYF

V: TRBV11-2
J: TRBJ2-1
D: -
size: few
DNA: TGTGCCAGCGGACTTCAAAGCCGGACCGTATACAATGAGCAGTTCTTC
CDR3: CASGLQSRTVYNEQFF

V: TRBV7-2
J: TRBJ2-3
D: TRBD1
size: many
DNA: TGTGCCAGCAGCTCCCCGGACAGGGCGACAGATACGCAGTATTTT
CDR3: CASSSPDRATDTQYF

V: TRBV29-1
J: TRBJ2-3
D: TRBD1
size: few
DNA: TGCAGCGTTGAGGGCAGGGGGATCACAGATACGCAGTATTTT
CDR3: CSVEGRGITDTQYF

V: TRBV10-3
J: TRBJ1-2
D: -
size: -
DNA: TGTGCCATCAGCGACACAACCGGGACAAAGTCCTATGGCTACACCTTC
CDR3: CAISDTTGTKSYGYTF

V: TRBV9
J: TRBJ2-1
D: -
size: few
DNA: TGTGCCAGCAGCGTAGTCCCGGGGACGGCCTACAATGAGCAGTTCTTC
CDR3: CASSVVPGTAYNEQFF

V: TRBV20-1
J: TRBJ2-3
D: -
size: -
DNA: TGCAGTGCTAGAGATAAGGGGCGCACAGATACGCAGTATTTT
CDR3: CSARDKGRTDTQYF

V: TRBV20-1
J: TRBJ2-7
D: -
size: few
DNA: TGCAGTGCGAGTTTAGCCCTACCCTACGAGCAGTACTTC
CDR3: CSASLALPYEQYF

V: TRBV3-1
J: TRBJ2-2
D: -
size: few
DNA: TGTGCCAGCAGCCAAGACACGGTCACCGGGGAGCTGTTTTTT
CDR3: CASSQDTVTGELFF

V: TRBV28
J: TRBJ2-7
D: -
size: -
DNA: TGTGCCAGCAGCCCCCTCGGGTCCCAGTCCCAATCCTACGAGCAGTACTTC
CDR3: CASSPLGSQSQSYEQYF

V: TRBV2
J: TRBJ2-7
D: TRBD1
size: -
DNA: TGTGCCAGCAGTTACAGGGGACGGGAGCAGTACTTC
CDR3: CASSYRGREQYF

V: TRBV29-1
J: TRBJ2-1
D: TRBD2
size: few
DNA: TGCAGCGTCGCGACTAGCGGGAGGGGGAGCTCCTACAATGAGCAGTTCTTC
CDR3: CSVATSGRGSSYNEQFF

V: TRBV15
J: TRBJ1-1
D: -
size: -
DNA: TGTGCCACCAGGTTGGGGAACACTGAAGCTTTCTTT
CDR3: CATRLGNTEAFF

V: TRBV5-8
J: TRBJ1-2
D: -
size: -
DNA: TGTGCCAGCAGCTTGCGCAGTTCGGGCTACACCTTC
CDR3: CASSLRSSGYTF

V: TRBV5-6
J: TRBJ1-2
D: -
size: -
DNA: TGTGCCAGCAGCTTGTTCCGTACCAGCCCCCTACCAAACTATGGCTACACCTTC
CDR3: CASSLFRTSPLPNYGYTF

V: TRBV18
J: TRBJ1-2
D: -
size: -
DNA: TGTGCCAGCTCACCCCTGGTGGGGGGATATGGTGGCTACACCTTC
CDR3: CASSPLVGGYGGYTF

V: TRBV5-1
J: TRBJ2-7
D: -
size: few
DNA: TGCGCCAGCAGCAGCGTGGGGTACGAGCAGTACTTC
CDR3: CASSSVGYEQYF